The entry below gives a single T cell receptor (beta chain) sequence along with its context. Its specific antigen is unknown. The input lacks base qualities; no much larger clone sits a single base away. The sample comes from a study of tumor T cells in aggressive B-cell lymphoma (dated by TCRdb to 2017 to 2019). To prepare the library, the immunoSEQ multiplex PCR assay was applied. TCRdb obtained this table from immuneACCESS and retained in-frame rearrangements with V and J assigned. These tables miss some clones; where compared with another copy, unresolved V genes account for less than half of the shortfall, and the remainder is unexplained. Across this sample there are some 10,000 clones, with over 90% seen only once. Just over 3% of the sample belongs to the ten largest clones. The source of this sequence is an adult with diffuse large B cell lymphoma. Sequencing input: tumor tissue.

The base sequence is TGTGCCAGCTCACCGGGACAGGGACCTTCCTACGAGCAGTACTTC. Its coded protein is CASSPGQGPSYEQYF. The chain links TRBV18 with TRBJ2-7, with TRBD1 identical over 9 junction bases. At the junction V is shortened by 3 bases and J by 1 base; bases outside the gene matches: 4. The CDR3 sequence holds 15 residues, the cysteine and phenylalanine included. Only the CDR3 DNA is retained, 45 bases long and in frame from the first base. From the germline V gene, CDR1 is KGHSH and CDR2 is LQKENI.